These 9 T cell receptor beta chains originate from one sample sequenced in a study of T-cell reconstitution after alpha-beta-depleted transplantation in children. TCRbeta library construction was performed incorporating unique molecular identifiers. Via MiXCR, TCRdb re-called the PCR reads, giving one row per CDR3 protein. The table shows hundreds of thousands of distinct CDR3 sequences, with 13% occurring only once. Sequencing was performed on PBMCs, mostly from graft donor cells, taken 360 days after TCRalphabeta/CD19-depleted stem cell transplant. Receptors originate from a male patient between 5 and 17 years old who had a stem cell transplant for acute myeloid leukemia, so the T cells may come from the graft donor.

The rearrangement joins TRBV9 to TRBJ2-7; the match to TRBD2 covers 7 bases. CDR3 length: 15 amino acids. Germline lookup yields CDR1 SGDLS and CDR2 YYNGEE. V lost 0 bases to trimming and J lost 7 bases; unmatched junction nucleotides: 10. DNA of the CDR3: TGTGCCAGCAGCGTAGACCTAGCGGCTCACTTTGAGCAGTACTTC. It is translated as CASSVDLAAHFEQYF.

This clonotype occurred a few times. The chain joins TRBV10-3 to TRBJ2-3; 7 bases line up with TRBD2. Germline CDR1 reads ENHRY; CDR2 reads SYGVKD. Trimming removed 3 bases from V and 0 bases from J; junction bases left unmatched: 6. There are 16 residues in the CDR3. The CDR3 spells CAISDSSGPSTDTQYF. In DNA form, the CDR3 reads TGTGCCATCAGTGATTCTAGCGGACCTAGCACAGATACGCAGTATTTT.

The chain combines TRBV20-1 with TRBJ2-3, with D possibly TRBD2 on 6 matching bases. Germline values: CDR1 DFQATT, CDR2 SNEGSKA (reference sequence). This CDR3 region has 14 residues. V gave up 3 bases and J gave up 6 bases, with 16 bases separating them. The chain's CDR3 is CSASRGRGGDTQYF. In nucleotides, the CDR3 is TGCAGTGCTAGCCGAGGGCGTGGGGGGGATACGCAGTATTTT.

The CDR3 is CASSFERDSKTQYF. The DNA for the CDR3 is TGTGCCAGCAGTTTCGAACGGGACTCGAAGACCCAGTACTTC. This chain uses TRBV28 with TRBJ2-5, with a tentative D call TRBD2 (6 bases). Germline CDR1 MDHEN, CDR2 SYDVKM. CDR3 length: 14 residues. Trimming removed 3 bases from V and 6 bases from J, with 14 bases in between. Full variable domain (missing parts from reference TRBV28 and TRBJ2-5): DVKVTQSSRYLVKRTGEKVFLECVQDMDHENMFWYRQDPGLGLRLIYFSYDVKMKEKGDIPEGYSVSREKKERFSLILESASTNQTSMYLCASSFERDSKTQYFGPGTRLLVL.

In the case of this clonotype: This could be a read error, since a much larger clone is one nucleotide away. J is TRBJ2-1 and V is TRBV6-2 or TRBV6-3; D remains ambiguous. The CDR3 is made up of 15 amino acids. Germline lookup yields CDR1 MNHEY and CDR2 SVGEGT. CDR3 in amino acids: CASSPEGRDYSEQFF. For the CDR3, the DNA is TGTGCCAGCAGCCCCGAAGGTAGGGATTACAGTGAGCAGTTCTTC.

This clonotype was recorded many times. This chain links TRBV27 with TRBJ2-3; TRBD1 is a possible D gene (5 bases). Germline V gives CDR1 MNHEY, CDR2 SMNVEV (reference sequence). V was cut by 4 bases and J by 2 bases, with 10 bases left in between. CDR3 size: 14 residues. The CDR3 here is CASSWGWFTDTQYF. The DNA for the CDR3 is TGTGCCAGCAGTTGGGGCTGGTTCACAGATACGCAGTATTTT.

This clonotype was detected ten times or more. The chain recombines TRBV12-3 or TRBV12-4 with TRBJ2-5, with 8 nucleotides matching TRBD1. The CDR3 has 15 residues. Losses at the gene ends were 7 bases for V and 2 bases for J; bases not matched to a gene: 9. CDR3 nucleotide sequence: TGTGCCAGCACCTTATTCGGACAGGGTCAAGAGACCCAGTACTTC. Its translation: CASTLFGQGQETQYF.

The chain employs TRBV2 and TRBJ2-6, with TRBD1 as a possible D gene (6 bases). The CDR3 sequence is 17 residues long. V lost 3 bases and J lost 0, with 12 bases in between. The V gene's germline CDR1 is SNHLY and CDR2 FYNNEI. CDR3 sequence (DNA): TGTGCCAGCAGTGATGGCAGGGGTGGCTCTGGGGCCAACGTCCTGACTTTC. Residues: CASSDGRGGSGANVLTF. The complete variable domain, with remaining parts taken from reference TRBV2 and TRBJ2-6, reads EPEVTQTPSHQVTQMGQEVILRCVPISNHLYFYWYRQILGQKVEFLVSFYNNEISEKSEIFDDQFSVERPDGSNFTLKIRSTKLEDSAMYFCASSDGRGGSGANVLTFGAGSRLTVL.

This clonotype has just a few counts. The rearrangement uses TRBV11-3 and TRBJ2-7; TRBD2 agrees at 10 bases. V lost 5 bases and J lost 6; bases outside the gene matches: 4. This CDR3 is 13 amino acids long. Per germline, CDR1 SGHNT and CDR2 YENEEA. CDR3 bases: TGTGCCAGCAGCGCCCGACTAGCGGGCGAGCAGTACTTC. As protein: CASSARLAGEQYF.